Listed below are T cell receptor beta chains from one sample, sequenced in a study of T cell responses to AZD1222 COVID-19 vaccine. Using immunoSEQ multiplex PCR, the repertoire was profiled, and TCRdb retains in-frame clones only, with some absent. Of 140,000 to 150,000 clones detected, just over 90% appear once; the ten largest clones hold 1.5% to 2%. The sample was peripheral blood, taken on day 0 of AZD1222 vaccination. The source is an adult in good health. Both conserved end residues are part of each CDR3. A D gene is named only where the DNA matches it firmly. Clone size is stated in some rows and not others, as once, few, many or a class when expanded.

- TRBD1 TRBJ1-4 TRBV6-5 TGTGCCAGCAGTCGCCCCGGGACAGGGGCCCTAAGACTGTTTTTT CASSRPGTGALRLFF
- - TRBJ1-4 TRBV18 TGTGCCAGCTCACCTTCAGGGATGCGGTATGAAAAACTGTTTTTT CASSPSGMRYEKLFF
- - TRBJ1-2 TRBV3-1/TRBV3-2 TGTGCCAGCAGCCAAGATGGGTATGGCTACACCTTC CASSQDGYGYTF
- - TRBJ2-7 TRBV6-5 TGTGCCAGCAGTTACTCGCAGGATTTCAAGTTGAGTTTC CASSYSQDFKLSF
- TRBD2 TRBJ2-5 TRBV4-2 TGTGCCAGCAGCCAAGAGCGGGGGGAGCTGGAGACCCAGTACTTC CASSQERGELETQYF
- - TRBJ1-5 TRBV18 TGTGCCAGCTCACCTCAGAAAGGCCAGTGGGGGCCCCAGCATTTT CASSPQKGQWGPQHF
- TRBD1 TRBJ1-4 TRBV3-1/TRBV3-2 TGTGCCAGCAGCCCCCGGGACAGGGGGTTGACTAATGAAAAACTGTTTTTT CASSPRDRGLTNEKLFF
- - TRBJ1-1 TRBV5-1 TGCGCCAGCAGCCCTGGAGGAGGTGGGTACGCTGAAGCTTTCTTT CASSPGGGGYAEAFF
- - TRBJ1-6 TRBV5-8 TGTGCCAGCAGCTTATCCAGGTCGTCCCTCCACTTT CASSLSRSSLHF
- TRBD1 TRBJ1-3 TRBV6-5 TGTGCCAGCAGTCGACAGGGGAGCTCTGGAAACACCATATATTTT CASSRQGSSGNTIYF
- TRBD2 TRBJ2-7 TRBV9 TGTGCCAGCAGCGACGGGACTAGAGGTTACGAGCAGTACTTC CASSDGTRGYEQYF
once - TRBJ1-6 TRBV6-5 TGTGCCAGCACGCGTTTGATGAGGGGAGATTCACCCCTCCACTTT CASTRLMRGDSPLHF
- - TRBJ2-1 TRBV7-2 TGTGCCAGCAGCTTAGCCGCGGGGGCTCGGGTGGACAATGAGCAGTTCTTC CASSLAAGARVDNEQFF
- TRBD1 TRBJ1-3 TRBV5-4 TGTGCCAGCAGCACCGACAGGGGGCCGTTTGGAAACACCATATATTTT CASSTDRGPFGNTIYF
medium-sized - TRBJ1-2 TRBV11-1 TGTGCCAGCAGCAACAGCTATGGCTACACCTTC CASSNSYGYTF
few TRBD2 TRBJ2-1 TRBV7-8 TGTGCCAGCAGCGCCCCCGGGACTACCTCCTACAATGAGCAGTTCTTC CASSAPGTTSYNEQFF
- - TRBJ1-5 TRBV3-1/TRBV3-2 TGTGCCAGCAGCCAAGAGGGGCGCAACGGCAATCAGCCCCAGCATTTT CASSQEGRNGNQPQHF
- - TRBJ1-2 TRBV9 TGTGCCAGCAGTGTGAACTATGGCTACACCTTC CASSVNYGYTF
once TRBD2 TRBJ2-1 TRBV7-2 TGTGCCAGCAGCCCCTGGACTAGCGGGGGTTATGAGCAGTTCTTC CASSPWTSGGYEQFF
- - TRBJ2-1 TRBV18 TGTGCCAGCTCACCACTGTCCCAGGCCGGCTACAATGAGCAGTTCTTC CASSPLSQAGYNEQFF
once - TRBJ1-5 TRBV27 TGTGCCAGCAGTTCCGGCGGGGGGTTTCAAGGTCAGCCCCAGCATTTT CASSSGGGFQGQPQHF
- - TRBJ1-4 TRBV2 TGTGCCAGCAGTCTAGGACAGATTTATGAAAAACTGTTTTTT CASSLGQIYEKLFF
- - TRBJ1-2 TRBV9 TGTGCCAGCAGCGCCCGGGGGGGCGACTATGCGGGCTACACCTTC CASSARGGDYAGYTF
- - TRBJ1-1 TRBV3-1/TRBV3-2 TGTGCCAGCAGCCGAGTACGAGCGAACACTGAAGCTTTCTTT CASSRVRANTEAFF
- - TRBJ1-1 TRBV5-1 TGCGCCAGCAGCTTGGAGGTGGGGACTGAAGCTTTCTTT CASSLEVGTEAFF
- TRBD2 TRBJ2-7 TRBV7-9 TGTGCCAGCAGCTTAGAAGCGGGAGTAAGGAACTACTTC CASSLEAGVRNYF
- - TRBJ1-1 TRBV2 TGTGCCAGCAACCTTGACCTTGCTATGAACACTGAAGCTTTCTTT CASNLDLAMNTEAFF
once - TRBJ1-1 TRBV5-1 TGCGCCAGCAGCTTGTCGTCAGGGCGGGGGACTGAAGCTTTCTTT CASSLSSGRGTEAFF
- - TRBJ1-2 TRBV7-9 TGTGCCAGCAGCTTTCCAGAGAATAACTATGGCTACACCTTC CASSFPENNYGYTF
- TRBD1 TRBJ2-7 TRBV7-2 TGTGCCAGCAGCTTGACCGGGACAGCAGGTTCGGAGCAGTACTTC CASSLTGTAGSEQYF
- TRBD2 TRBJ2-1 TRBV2 TGTGCCAGCAGTGAACTAGCGGTGGACAATGAGCAGTTCTTC CASSELAVDNEQFF
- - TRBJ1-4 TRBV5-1 TGCGCCAGCAGAAGGGATGGTGAAAAACTGTTTTTT CASRRDGEKLFF
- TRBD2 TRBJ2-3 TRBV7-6 TGTGCCAGCAGCTCAGACGGGACTACACACACAGATACGCAGTATTTT CASSSDGTTHTDTQYF
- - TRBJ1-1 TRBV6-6 TGTGCCAGCAGTCGACAGGAGATCACCGCCGCTTTCTTT CASSRQEITAAFF
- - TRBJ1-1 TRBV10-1 TGCGCCAGCAGTGAGAAGTTGGTCACTGAAGCTTTCTTT CASSEKLVTEAFF
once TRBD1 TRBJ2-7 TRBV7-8 TGTGCCAGCAGCTTAGGGGCGGCGGGGACAGGCTACGAGCAGTACTTC CASSLGAAGTGYEQYF